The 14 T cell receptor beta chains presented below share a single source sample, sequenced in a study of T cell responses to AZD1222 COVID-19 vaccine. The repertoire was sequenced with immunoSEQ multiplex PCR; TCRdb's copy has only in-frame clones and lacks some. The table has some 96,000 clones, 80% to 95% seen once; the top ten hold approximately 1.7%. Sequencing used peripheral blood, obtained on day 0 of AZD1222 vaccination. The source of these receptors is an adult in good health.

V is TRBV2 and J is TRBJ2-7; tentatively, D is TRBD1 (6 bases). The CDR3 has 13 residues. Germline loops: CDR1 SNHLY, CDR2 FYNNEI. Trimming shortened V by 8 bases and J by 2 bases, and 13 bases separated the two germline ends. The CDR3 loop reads CASAAQGTYEQYF. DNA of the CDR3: TGTGCCAGCGCCGCACAGGGTACCTACGAGCAGTACTTC.

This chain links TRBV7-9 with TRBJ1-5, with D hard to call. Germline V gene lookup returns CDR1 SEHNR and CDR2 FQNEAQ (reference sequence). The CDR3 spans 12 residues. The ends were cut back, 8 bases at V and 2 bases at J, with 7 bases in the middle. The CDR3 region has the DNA TGTGCCAGCGGGATTCGCAATCAGCCCCAGCATTTT. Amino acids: CASGIRNQPQHF.

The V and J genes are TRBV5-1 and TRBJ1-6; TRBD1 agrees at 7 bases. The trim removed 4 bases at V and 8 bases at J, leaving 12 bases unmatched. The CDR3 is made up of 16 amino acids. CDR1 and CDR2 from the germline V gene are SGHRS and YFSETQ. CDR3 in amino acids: CASSPEPRDSYSPLHF. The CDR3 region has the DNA TGCGCCAGCAGCCCAGAGCCTCGGGACAGCTATTCACCCCTCCACTTT.

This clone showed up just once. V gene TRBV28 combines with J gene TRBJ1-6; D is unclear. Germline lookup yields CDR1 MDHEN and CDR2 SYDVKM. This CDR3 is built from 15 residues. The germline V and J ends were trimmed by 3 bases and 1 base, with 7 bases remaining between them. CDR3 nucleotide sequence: TGTGCCAGCAGTTTTTGGGCATCCTATAATTCACCCCTCCACTTT. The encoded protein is CASSFWASYNSPLHF. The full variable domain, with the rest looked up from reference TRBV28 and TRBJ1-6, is DVKVTQSSRYLVKRTGEKVFLECVQDMDHENMFWYRQDPGLGLRLIYFSYDVKMKEKGDIPEGYSVSREKKERFSLILESASTNQTSMYLCASSFWASYNSPLHFGNGTRLTVT.

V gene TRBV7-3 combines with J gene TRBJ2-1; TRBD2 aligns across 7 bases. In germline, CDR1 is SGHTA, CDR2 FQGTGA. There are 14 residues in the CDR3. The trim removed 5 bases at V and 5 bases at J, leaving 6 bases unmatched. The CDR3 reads CASSPSGIDNEQFF. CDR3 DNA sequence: TGTGCCAGCAGCCCCAGCGGGATTGACAATGAGCAGTTCTTC.

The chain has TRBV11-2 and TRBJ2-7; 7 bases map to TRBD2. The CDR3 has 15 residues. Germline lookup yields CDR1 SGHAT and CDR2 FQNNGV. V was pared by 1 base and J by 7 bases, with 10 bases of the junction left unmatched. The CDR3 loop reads CASSLVAGAPWEQYF. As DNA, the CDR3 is TGTGCCAGCAGCTTAGTTGCGGGAGCCCCCTGGGAGCAGTACTTC.

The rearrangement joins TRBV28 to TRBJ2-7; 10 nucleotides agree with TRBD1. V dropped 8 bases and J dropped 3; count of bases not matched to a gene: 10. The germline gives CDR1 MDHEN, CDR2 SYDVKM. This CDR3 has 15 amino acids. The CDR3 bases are TGTGCCAGCTCGGGTCTGGGACAGGGGTACTACGAGCAGTACTTC. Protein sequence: CASSGLGQGYYEQYF.

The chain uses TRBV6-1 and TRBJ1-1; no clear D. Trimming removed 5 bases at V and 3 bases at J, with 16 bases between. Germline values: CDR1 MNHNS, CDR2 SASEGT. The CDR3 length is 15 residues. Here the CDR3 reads CASSNNDGVDTEAFF. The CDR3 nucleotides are TGTGCCAGCAGTAATAACGATGGGGTGGACACTGAAGCTTTCTTT.

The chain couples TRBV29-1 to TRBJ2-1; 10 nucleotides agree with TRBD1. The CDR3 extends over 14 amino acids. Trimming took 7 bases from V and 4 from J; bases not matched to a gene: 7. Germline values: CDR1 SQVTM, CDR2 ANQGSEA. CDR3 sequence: CSGAGTGDYNEQFF. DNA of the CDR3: TGCAGCGGAGCCGGGACAGGGGATTACAATGAGCAGTTCTTC.

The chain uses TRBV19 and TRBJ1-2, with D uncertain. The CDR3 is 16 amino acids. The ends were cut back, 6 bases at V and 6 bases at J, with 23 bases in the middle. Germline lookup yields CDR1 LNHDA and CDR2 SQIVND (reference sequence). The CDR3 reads CASSPPYRGEVNGYTF. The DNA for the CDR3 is TGTGCCAGTAGCCCCCCGTATCGGGGTGAAGTTAATGGCTACACCTTC.

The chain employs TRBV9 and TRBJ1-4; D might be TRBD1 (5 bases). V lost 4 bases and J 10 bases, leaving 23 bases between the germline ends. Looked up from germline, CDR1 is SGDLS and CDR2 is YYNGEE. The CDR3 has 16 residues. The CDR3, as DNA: TGTGCCAGCAGCTCCCGTCGGGCCGCCGGGGACGGAAAACTGTTTTTT. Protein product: CASSSRRAAGDGKLFF.

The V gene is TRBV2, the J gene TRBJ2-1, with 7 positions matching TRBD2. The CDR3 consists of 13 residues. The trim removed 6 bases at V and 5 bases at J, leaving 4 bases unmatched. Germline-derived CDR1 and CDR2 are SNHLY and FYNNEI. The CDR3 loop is CASSRDYNNEQFF. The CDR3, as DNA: TGTGCCAGCAGCCGGGACTACAACAATGAGCAGTTCTTC.

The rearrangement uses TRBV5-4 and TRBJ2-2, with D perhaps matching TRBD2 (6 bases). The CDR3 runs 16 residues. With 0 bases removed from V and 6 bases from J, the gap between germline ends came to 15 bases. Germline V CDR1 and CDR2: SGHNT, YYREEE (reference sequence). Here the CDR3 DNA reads TGTGCCAGCAGCTTGGGGGCGGGACGGGTCCCCGGGGAGCTGTTTTTT. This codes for CASSLGAGRVPGELFF.

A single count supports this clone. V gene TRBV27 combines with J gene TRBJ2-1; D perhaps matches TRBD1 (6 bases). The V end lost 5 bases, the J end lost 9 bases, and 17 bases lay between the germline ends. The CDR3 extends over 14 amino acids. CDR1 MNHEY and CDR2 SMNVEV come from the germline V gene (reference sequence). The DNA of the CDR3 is TGTGCCAGCAGTGTACACAGGGCCCGGAGTGAGCAGTTCTTC. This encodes CASSVHRARSEQFF.